This TCR beta chain was profiled in a study of T cells after yellow fever vaccination. TCRdb re-analysed the 5' RACE reads in MiXCR, keeping a single row per CDR3 protein. The profile shows roughly 500,000 distinct CDR3 sequences, around 21% of them singletons. This clonotype turned up a few times. V was clipped by 5 bases and J by 0 bases; unmatched bases: 10. The CDR3 covers 17 residues. CDR1 is MNHNS and CDR2 is SASEGT in the germline V gene. Sequenced here: PBMCs, sampled 15 days after the yellow fever booster vaccination. The clonotype originates from a man under 40 who received the YFV17D yellow fever vaccine. The V call is TRBV6-1, the J call TRBJ2-1; 7 bases line up with TRBD2. DNA for the CDR3: TGTGCCAGCAGTACCCAAGCGGGACTTAGCTCCTACAATGAGCAGTTCTTC. Translation: CASSTQAGLSSYNEQFF.